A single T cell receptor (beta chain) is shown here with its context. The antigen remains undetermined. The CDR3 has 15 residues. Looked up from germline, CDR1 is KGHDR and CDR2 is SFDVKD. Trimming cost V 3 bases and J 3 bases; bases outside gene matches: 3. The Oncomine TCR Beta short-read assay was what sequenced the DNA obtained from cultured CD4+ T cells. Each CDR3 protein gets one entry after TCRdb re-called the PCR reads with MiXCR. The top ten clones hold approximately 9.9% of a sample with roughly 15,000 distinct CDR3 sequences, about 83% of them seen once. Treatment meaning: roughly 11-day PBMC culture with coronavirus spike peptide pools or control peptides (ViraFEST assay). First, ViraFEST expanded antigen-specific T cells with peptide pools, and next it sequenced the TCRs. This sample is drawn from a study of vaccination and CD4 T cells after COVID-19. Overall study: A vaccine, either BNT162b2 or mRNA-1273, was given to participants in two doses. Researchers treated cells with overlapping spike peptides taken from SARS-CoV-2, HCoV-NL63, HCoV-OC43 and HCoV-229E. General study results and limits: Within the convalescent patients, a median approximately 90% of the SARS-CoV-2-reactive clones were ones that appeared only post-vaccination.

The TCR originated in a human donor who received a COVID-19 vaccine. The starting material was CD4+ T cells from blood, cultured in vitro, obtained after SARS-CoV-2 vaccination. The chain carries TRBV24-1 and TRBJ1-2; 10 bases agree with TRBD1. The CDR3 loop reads CATSDRTGGHYGYTF. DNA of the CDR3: TGTGCCACCAGTGATCGGACAGGGGGACACTATGGCTACACCTTC.